This T cell receptor (beta chain) originates from a study of STAT3 mutations in large granular lymphocyte leukemia. Trimming took 6 bases from V and 1 from J, leaving 9 bases between them. The CDR3 has 14 amino acids. Germline V gives CDR1 MDHEN, CDR2 SYDVKM. Average productive template count per sample was around 44,000. Sequencing used immunoSEQ multiplex PCR; TCRdb keeps in-frame clones, though not all of them. This table holds around 15,000 clones, around 90% found once. For this clone: Its specificity is unknown.

Overall study results and limits: Treatment regimens differed across patients between samplings. In some patients, a small highly pathogenic clone possibly went undetected. All newly emerging clones after therapy were STAT3 wild type. Every T-cell large granular lymphocyte leukemia patient had at least one immunodominant TCR beta clonotype.

The receptor was derived from a woman in her forties or fifties with T-cell large granular lymphocyte leukemia. Some clones in this sample may be carry-over from other donors' samples. The V gene is TRBV28, the J gene TRBJ2-2; D is unresolved. The source material was peripheral blood mononuclear cells. As DNA, the CDR3 is TGTGCCAGCAGCTCCACATTGAACACCGGGGAGCTGTTTTTT. As protein: CASSSTLNTGELFF. The full variable domain, completed using reference TRBV28 and TRBJ2-2, is DVKVTQSSRYLVKRTGEKVFLECVQDMDHENMFWYRQDPGLGLRLIYFSYDVKMKEKGDIPEGYSVSREKKERFSLILESASTNQTSMYLCASSSTLNTGELFFGEGSRLTVL.